One sample yielded the 9 T cell receptor beta chains listed below, sequenced in a study of cytomegalovirus exposure and HLA in healthy donors. PCR was performed using 60 Vbeta and 13 Jbeta primers. Sequencing used immunoSEQ multiplex PCR; TCRdb keeps in-frame clones, though not all of them. Among more than 90,000 clones listed, roughly 72% were seen once. Sequencing was performed on PBMCs. The receptors derive from a man aged 25 to 45 in good health and CMV-seronegative.

This sequence joins TRBV2 and TRBJ1-2, with 10 bases matching TRBD1. Trimming at V came to 9 bases and at J to 6 bases, leaving 4 bases not matched to a gene. This CDR3 has 12 amino acids. The V gene's germline CDR1 is SNHLY and CDR2 FYNNEI. The CDR3 spells CARGTGVNGYTF. CDR3 nucleotides: TGTGCCAGGGGGACAGGGGTAAATGGCTACACCTTC.

The chain is built from TRBV25-1 and TRBJ2-4, with 8 bases identical to TRBD1. Per the germline V gene, CDR1 is MGHDK and CDR2 is SYGVNS. V shed 6 bases and J 0 bases; nucleotides not matched to a gene: 7. The length of the CDR3 is 16 residues. As DNA, the CDR3 is TGTGCCAGCAGGGGACAGGAAAATAGAGCCAAAAACATTCAGTACTTC. Its translation: CASRGQENRAKNIQYF.

J is TRBJ1-2 and V is TRBV18, with a weak D call TRBD1 (5 bases). Germline V CDR1 and CDR2: KGHSH, LQKENI. The length of the CDR3 is 17 residues. The germline V and J ends were trimmed by 3 bases and 4 bases, with 21 bases remaining between them. The CDR3 DNA reads TGTGCCAGCTCACCCGCGCCCCCAGGGTTAGGTTCCTATGGCTACACCTTC. Translation gives CASSPAPPGLGSYGYTF.

The rearrangement links TRBV7-9 to TRBJ2-5; 9 bases match TRBD1. After removal of 4 bases from V and 4 bases from J, the junction contained 4 bases not matched to a gene. Germline CDR1 SEHNR, CDR2 FQNEAQ (reference sequence). The CDR3 is 14 amino acids. The CDR3 sequence: CASSSPGQGETQYF. Written as DNA, the CDR3 is TGTGCCAGCAGCTCCCCGGGACAGGGAGAGACCCAGTACTTC.

The chain has TRBV29-1 and TRBJ2-1; 7 bases match TRBD1. From germline, CDR1 is SQVTM and CDR2 ANQGSEA. The CDR3 is 15 amino acids. V gave up 2 bases and J gave up 5 bases; unmatched junction bases: 9. The CDR3 nucleotides are TGCAGCGTTGAACCCAAGGGGGCGAAGAACAATGAGCAGTTCTTC. Its translation: CSVEPKGAKNNEQFF.

V gene TRBV12-5 combines with J gene TRBJ2-3, with TRBD2 matching 13 bases. V shed 1 base, J shed 4 bases, and the junction held 5 bases outside the gene matches. The CDR3 has 17 residues. Germline V gene sequence: CDR1 LGHNT, CDR2 FRNRAP. The CDR3 coding sequence is TGTGCTAGTGGTTTGGGGACTAGCGGGAGAGCGTCAGATACGCAGTATTTT. Translation: CASGLGTSGRASDTQYF.

This clone was recorded only once. This chain uses TRBV10-3 with TRBJ2-7; D call uncertain. Germline assignment: CDR1 ENHRY and CDR2 SYGVKD. The length of the CDR3 is 14 residues. DNA of the CDR3: TGTGCCACCAGTGAGTCCGGCGGAGCCTACGAGCAGTACGTC. Translation gives CATSESGGAYEQYV.

The chain has TRBV7-3 and TRBJ1-1; D is ambiguous. CDR1 SGHTA and CDR2 FQGTGA come from the germline V gene. The CDR3 runs to 13 residues. Between the trimmed V and J ends, which lost 5 bases and 0 bases, there was a span of 7 bases. CDR3 nucleotides: TGTGCCAGCAGCCCGGGAATGAACACTGAAGCTTTCTTT. Translation gives CASSPGMNTEAFF.

For the CDR3, the DNA is TGTGCCAGCAGCTTAGGTACCATTGAGGGCTACACCTTC. This gives the protein CASSLGTIEGYTF. The chain employs TRBV11-3 and TRBJ1-2; D call uncertain. Germline values: CDR1 SGHNT, CDR2 YENEEA. The CDR3 covers 13 residues. Deletions cut 1 base from V and 8 bases from J, with 11 bases between.